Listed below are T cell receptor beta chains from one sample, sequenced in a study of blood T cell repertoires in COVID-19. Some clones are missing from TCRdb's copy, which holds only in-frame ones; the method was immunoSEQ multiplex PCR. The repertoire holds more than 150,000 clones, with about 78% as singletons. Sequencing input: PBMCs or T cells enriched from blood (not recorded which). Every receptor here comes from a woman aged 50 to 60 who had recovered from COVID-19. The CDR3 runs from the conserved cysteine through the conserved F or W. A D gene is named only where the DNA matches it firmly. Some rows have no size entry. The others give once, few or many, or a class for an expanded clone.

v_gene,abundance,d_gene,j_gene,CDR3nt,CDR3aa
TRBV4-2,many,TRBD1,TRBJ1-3,TGTGCCAGCAGCCACTTTGACAGGGGTCTTGGAAACACCATATATTTT,CASSHFDRGLGNTIYF
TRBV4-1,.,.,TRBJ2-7,TGCGCCAGCAGCCAAGAACCAGGGTTAAATGGCCACGAGCAGTACTTC,CASSQEPGLNGHEQYF
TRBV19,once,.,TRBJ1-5,TGTGCCAGTAGTATCGGGAGTGACGGATACAAGCATTTT,CASSIGSDGYKHF
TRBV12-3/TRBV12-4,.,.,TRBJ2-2,TGTGCCAGCAGTTTCCACGGGACCGGGGAGCTGTTTTTT,CASSFHGTGELFF
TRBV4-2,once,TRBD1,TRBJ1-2,TGTGCCAGCAGCGTCACAGGGGCTGACTATGGCTACACCTTC,CASSVTGADYGYTF
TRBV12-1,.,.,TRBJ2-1,TGTGCCAGCAGCCCTTTTTATGAGCAGTTCTTC,CASSPFYEQFF
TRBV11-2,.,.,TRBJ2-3,TGTGCCAGCAGTTATAGCACAGATACGCAGTATTTT,CASSYSTDTQYF
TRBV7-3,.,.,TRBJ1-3,TGTGCCAGCAGCTTAAGCCACAACTCTGGAAACACCATATATTTT,CASSLSHNSGNTIYF
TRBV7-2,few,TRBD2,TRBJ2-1,TGTGCCAGCAGCTTAGAACCGCTAGCGGGGGGGAATGAGCAGTTCTTC,CASSLEPLAGGNEQFF
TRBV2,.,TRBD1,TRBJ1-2,TGTGCCAGCAGTGAATTTCGGACAGGGCATGGCTACACCTTC,CASSEFRTGHGYTF
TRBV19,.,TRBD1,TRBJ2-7,TGTGCCAGTAGTGGAAAAAGGGGGCTTAGCGAGCAGTACTTC,CASSGKRGLSEQYF
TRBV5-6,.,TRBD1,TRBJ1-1,TGTGCCAGCAGCTTGGTTCATAGGGGGCCTATGAACACTGAAGCTTTCTTT,CASSLVHRGPMNTEAFF
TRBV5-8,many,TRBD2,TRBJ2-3,TGTGCCAGCAGCTTCCCAGCGGGAAGCACAGATACGCAGTATTTT,CASSFPAGSTDTQYF
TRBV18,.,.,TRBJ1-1,TGTGCCAGCTCATCCACCTGGACAACCATGAACACTGAAGCTTTCTTT,CASSSTWTTMNTEAFF
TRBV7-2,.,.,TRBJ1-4,TGTGCCAGCAGCTTATATCGGGGAGGGTTTCAGGATGAAAAACTGTTTTTT,CASSLYRGGFQDEKLFF
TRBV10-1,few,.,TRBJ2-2,TGCGCCAGCAGTGCCGGGAGCGGGACCGGGGAGCTGTTTTTT,CASSAGSGTGELFF
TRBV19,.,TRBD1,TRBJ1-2,TGTGCCAGTGATACAGGGGGGGCATATGGCTACACCTTC,CASDTGGAYGYTF
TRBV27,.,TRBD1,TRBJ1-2,TGTGCCAGCAGTTCGCATGACAGGGTCCATGGCTACACCTTC,CASSSHDRVHGYTF
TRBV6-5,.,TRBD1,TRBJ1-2,TGTGCCAGCAATGGACAGGGATCTTTTGTTGGCTACACCTTC,CASNGQGSFVGYTF
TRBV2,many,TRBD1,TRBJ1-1,TGTGCCAGCACCAGGGGACAGGATGCTGAAGCTTTCTTT,CASTRGQDAEAFF
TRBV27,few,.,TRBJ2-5,TGTGCCAGCAGCTCTCGGGGGACGACTAGTTATACTCAAGAGACCCAGTACTTC,CASSSRGTTSYTQETQYF
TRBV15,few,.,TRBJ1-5,TGTGCCACCAGCAGGCGTCGGGGGGAGGTTGACAATCAGCCCCAGCATTTT,CATSRRRGEVDNQPQHF
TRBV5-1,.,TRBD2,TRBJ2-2,TGCGCCAGCAGTCGGACTAGCGGGAGCTTTAATGGGGAGCTGTTTTTT,CASSRTSGSFNGELFF
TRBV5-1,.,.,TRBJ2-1,TGCGCCAGCAGCTTTTCGACTGTCTACAATGAGCAGTTCTTC,CASSFSTVYNEQFF
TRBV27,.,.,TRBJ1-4,TGTGCCAGCAGTTTAGACGGCAGGTCTAATGAAAAACTGTTTTTT,CASSLDGRSNEKLFF
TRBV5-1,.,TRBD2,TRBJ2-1,TGCGCCAGCAGCTTGGTGGTGGTTCCGGGACTAGCGGGAGGCAATGAGCAGTTCTTC,CASSLVVVPGLAGGNEQFF
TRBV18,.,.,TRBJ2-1,TGTGCCAGCTCACCACCGAGCCTAGATTCCCGACATGAGCAGTTCTTC,CASSPPSLDSRHEQFF
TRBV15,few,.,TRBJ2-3,TGTGCCACTCAGGACTTACCCGCTAGCACAGATACGCAGTATTTT,CATQDLPASTDTQYF
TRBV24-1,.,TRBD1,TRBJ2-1,TGTGCCACCAGTCCGATGACAGGGAATTCCTACAATGAGCAGTTCTTC,CATSPMTGNSYNEQFF
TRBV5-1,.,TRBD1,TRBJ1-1,TGCGCCAGCAGCTTCGGGGACAGCGTATGGACTGAAGCTTTCTTT,CASSFGDSVWTEAFF
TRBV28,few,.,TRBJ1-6,TGTGCCACACTGCAGGGTGGAGGGTATAATTCACCCCTCCACTTT,CATLQGGGYNSPLHF
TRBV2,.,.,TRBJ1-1,TGTGCCAGCAGTGTACAGGGTCTCGGGAACACTGAAGCTTTCTTT,CASSVQGLGNTEAFF
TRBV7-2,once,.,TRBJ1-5,TGTGCCAGCAGCTTAATCACCGGGGGAAGAAATGGGCAGCCCCAGCATTTT,CASSLITGGRNGQPQHF
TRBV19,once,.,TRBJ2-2,TGTGCCAGTAGCAGGTTAGATTTGGCCGGGGAGCTGTTTTTT,CASSRLDLAGELFF
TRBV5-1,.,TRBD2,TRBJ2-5,TGCGCCCGCAGCTGCGGGGGCGGGGGGATCCAAGAGACCCAGTACTTC,CARSCGGGGIQETQYF
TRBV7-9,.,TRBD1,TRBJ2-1,TGTGCCAGCAGCTTATTCACGGGACAGGGCTACAATGAGCAGTTCTTC,CASSLFTGQGYNEQFF